A single sample gave rise to the 6 T cell receptor beta chains below, sequenced in a study of shared clonotypes between healthy human individuals. This table comes from immunoSEQ multiplex PCR, and its TCRdb copy is limited to in-frame clones, with some not included. The table records about a million clones, more than 60% of them present only once. The source material was memory CD4+ T cells sorted from blood. Subset meaning: CD45RA-negative fraction. The receptors were gathered from a man between 18 and 29 years old in good health.

This clone appeared once. The chain couples TRBV10-1 to TRBJ2-7; tentative D call: TRBD2 (6 bases). This CDR3 spans 14 amino acids. From germline, CDR1 is WNHNN and CDR2 SYGVQD (reference sequence). The V gene lost 9 bases and the J gene lost 2 bases, with 17 bases spanning the gap. CDR3 protein: CARQLGDCTYEQYF. The CDR3 DNA is TGCGCCAGACAACTGGGGGACTGCACCTACGAGCAGTACTTC.

The CDR3: CASSRDRAYNEQFF. In DNA form, the CDR3 reads TGTGCCAGCAGTCGGGACAGGGCTTACAATGAGCAGTTCTTC. The chain uses TRBV6-1 and TRBJ2-1; TRBD1 matches 9 bases. In germline, CDR1 is MNHNS, CDR2 SASEGT. V lost 5 bases and J lost 4; bases outside the gene matches: 3. The CDR3 spans 14 residues.

The sample holds many counts of this clone. The identical CDR3 is also encoded by other nucleotide sequences in the sample. The chain employs TRBV11-2 and TRBJ1-1; no firm D call. V dropped 5 bases and J dropped 1 base, with 8 bases sitting between them. Looked up from germline, CDR1 is SGHAT and CDR2 is FQNNGV. CDR3 length equals 13 residues. CDR3 in DNA: TGTGCCAGCAGCCCTGCGGGGAACACTGAAGCTTTCTTT. Its protein is CASSPAGNTEAFF.

The gene calls are TRBV11-2 and TRBJ2-4, with D perhaps TRBD2 (6 bases). CDR1 SGHAT and CDR2 FQNNGV come from the germline V gene. Deletions cut 3 bases from V and 12 bases from J, with 18 bases between. CDR3 length: 14 residues. The CDR3 DNA reads as TGTGCCAGCAGCTTCGGGGGACTCCCTGCTAATCAGTACTTC. It specifies CASSFGGLPANQYF.

In the case of this clone: A read error is likely, as this CDR3 ends without the conserved phenylalanine or tryptophan. It is unclear where the CDR3 begins or ends on the DNA, so no DNA is shown, and the CDR3 is as TCRdb lists it. The V gene is TRBV9, the J gene TRBJ1-4. Germline V lookup: CDR1 SGDLS, CDR2 YYNGEE. The CDR3 length equals 10 residues, ends included. CDR3 loop: CASSVGRRVG.

The genes are TRBV14 and TRBJ2-4; the D gene is possibly TRBD2 (5 bases). This CDR3 has 12 amino acids. The ends were cut back, 2 bases at V and 9 bases at J, with 8 bases in the middle. Germline V CDR1 and CDR2: SGHDN, FVKESK. The CDR3 coding sequence is TGTGCCAGCAGCCAATTGGGGAGCATTCAGTACTTC. It specifies CASSQLGSIQYF.